This T cell receptor (beta chain) was sequenced in a study of T-cell reconstitution after alpha-beta-depleted transplantation in children (dated by TCRdb to between 2015 and 2016). At the level of the whole study: The study quantitatively tracked T-cell immune reconstitution after TCRalphabeta/CD19-depleted allogeneic hematopoietic cell transplantation in children using TCR repertoire profiling.

The CDR3 runs 13 amino acids, cysteine and phenylalanine included. Of all the DNA, just the CDR3 is kept, 39 bases in frame from base 1. The trim is 6 bases for V and 6 bases for J, with a gap of 17 bases between the germline ends. In the germline V gene, CDR1 corresponds to SQVTM and CDR2 to ANQGSEA. The library was made by PCR. The listed sequencing device is Illumina HiSeq 2500. Molecular barcoding was employed in the preparation of TCR libraries, with unique molecular identifiers being used to normalize TCRbeta repertoire quantification. TCRdb redid the processing of the public reads, applying fastp at Q25 and MiXCR, and retained in-frame beta chains. Each CDR3 protein gets just one entry, which takes the most common genes and DNA from the rows behind it. This sample lists approximately 270,000 distinct CDR3 sequences; almost 10% were detected once. Jointly, the top ten make up about 9.5% of the sample.

Points on this clonotype: There is no known antigen for this receptor. No base quality information exists; no much larger clone differs at one position.

Recombination connected TRBV29-1 to TRBJ2-5; the D segment is perhaps TRBD1 or TRBD2, each sharing 6 matched bases. The starting material was PBMCs from the stem cell graft donor, obtained from the stem cell graft. The TCR sequence derives from a human donor who donated a stem cell graft to a child with SCID. The DNA sequence is given as TGCAGCGTCGCCGAGGGGGGAGAACAGACCCAGTACTTC. Its product reads: CSVAEGGEQTQYF.